The subject of this entry is one T cell receptor (beta chain). Its cognate antigen is unknown. Trimming removed 5 bases from V and 8 bases from J, with 12 bases in between. The CDR3 contains 13 residues. The source of the sample is a study of T cell responses to AZD1222 COVID-19 vaccine. Study results and limitations: Rises in breadth and depth of Spike-specific TCRs came after two AZD1222 doses. Seropositivity was recorded at baseline in only five to seven AZD1222 recipients.

Researchers grouped second doses given at about 4 or about 12 weeks into one pool. Here immunoSEQ multiplex PCR was the method, and the copy in TCRdb shows in-frame clones only, minus some. The data show over 70,000 clones, with around nine tenths seen just once and roughly 5.3% held by the top ten. This clonotype was obtained from an adult who received the AZD1222 COVID-19 vaccine. V usage is TRBV12-3 or TRBV12-4 and J usage is TRBJ1-4; tentatively, D is TRBD1 (5 bases). The material was peripheral blood, obtained 28 days after the second AZD1222 dose. The CDR3 loop reads CASSLDSYEKLFF. The CDR3 DNA sequence: TGTGCCAGCAGTCTCGACAGTTACGAAAAACTGTTTTTT.